The next 7 T cell receptor beta chains were all read from a single sample in a study of blood T cells in healthy people across ages. A J-beta primer mix and a sample-barcoded 5' primer were used in a second PCR of about 7 to 12 cycles. In TCRdb, the 5' RACE reads were re-called with MiXCR into one record per CDR3 protein. Found here are around 1,000,000 distinct CDR3 sequences, about 23% of them singletons; the top ten hold approximately 0.79%. These data were also reused for a study on T cells of mothers and their children.

The sequenced sample consisted of blood. These receptors all stem from a girl aged 2 to 9 in good health.

The sample holds a few counts of this clonotype. The genes are TRBV7-3 and TRBJ2-5; unclear D gene. V shed 0 bases and J shed 5 bases, with 10 bases lying between them. Germline loops: CDR1 SGHTA, CDR2 FQGTGA. CDR3 length equals 14 residues. Here the CDR3 DNA reads TGTGCCAGCAGCTTAACGAATCGTGGGGAGACCCAGTACTTC. Translating gives CASSLTNRGETQYF.

The chain is built from TRBV4-2 and TRBJ2-7, with TRBD2 matching over 7 bases. V was clipped by 5 bases and J by 2 bases; unmatched bases: 6. The CDR3 consists of 14 residues. Germline CDR1 LGHNA, CDR2 YNFKEQ. CDR3 in DNA: TGTGCCAGCAGCAGTAGCGGGCGCACCTACGAGCAGTACTTC. Its translation: CASSSSGRTYEQYF.

The chain carries TRBV4-1 and TRBJ2-1; a possible D gene is TRBD2 (6 bases). V lost 8 bases and J 9 bases, leaving 20 bases between the germline ends. The germline CDR1 and CDR2 sequences are MGHRA and YSYEKL. This CDR3 has 14 amino acids. CDR3 region: CASSLGGTPGEQFF. The CDR3 DNA reads TGCGCCAGCTCTCTGGGCGGGACTCCCGGTGAGCAGTTCTTC.

The chain links TRBV7-9 to TRBJ1-4; D is undetermined. The CDR3 runs 17 residues. V gave up 8 bases and J gave up 7 bases, with 26 bases separating them. Germline CDR1 reads SEHNR; CDR2 reads FQNEAQ (reference sequence). The CDR3 loop reads CASGVSRVPLPSEKLFF. The CDR3 coding sequence is TGTGCCAGCGGCGTTAGTAGGGTTCCCCTCCCGAGTGAAAAACTGTTTTTT.

This clonotype came up a few times. J is TRBJ1-2 and V is TRBV6-1; D is unclear. Germline V gene sequence: CDR1 MNHNS, CDR2 SASEGT. Trimming took 2 bases from V and 8 from J, leaving 18 bases between them. The CDR3 is made up of 15 amino acids. CDR3 region: CASSELDGSQLGYTF. For the CDR3, the DNA is TGTGCCAGCAGTGAACTCGATGGATCACAGTTGGGCTACACCTTC.

V is TRBV4-3 and J is TRBJ2-3; 11 positions match TRBD2. The trim removed 4 bases at V and 3 bases at J, leaving 9 bases unmatched. Germline V gene sequence: CDR1 LGHNA, CDR2 YSLEER. This CDR3 is built from 17 residues. This chain's CDR3 is CASSPTIAGGMTDTQYF. The CDR3 DNA sequence: TGCGCCAGCAGCCCCACAATAGCGGGGGGGATGACAGATACGCAGTATTTT.

The sample holds a few counts of this clonotype. This sequence joins TRBV7-9 and TRBJ2-2; D remains unclear. Deletions cut 5 bases from V and 1 base from J, with 11 bases between. The CDR3 sequence is 15 residues long. Looked up from germline, CDR1 is SEHNR and CDR2 is FQNEAQ (reference sequence). This chain's CDR3 is CASSKWVLNTGELFF. CDR3 nucleotides: TGTGCCAGCAGCAAATGGGTCTTGAACACCGGGGAGCTGTTTTTT.